Reported below is one TCR beta chain. The antigen remains undetermined. This entry is derived from a study of cytomegalovirus exposure and HLA in healthy donors. The donors, nominally healthy at sampling, likely had unrecorded immune exposures. The PCR was carried out with 60 Vbeta primers and 13 Jbeta primers. Produced via immunoSEQ multiplex PCR; TCRdb's table is partial and in-frame only. The profile shows 130,000 to 150,000 clones, approximately 83% of them singletons. Study-wide points: Clonal expansion, a later analysis showed, was greater in HLA-associated TCR beta chains than in equally common others. Researchers reported in a later analysis that a missense DCLRE1C variant was tied to TCR beta V- and J-gene trimming.

The material sequenced was PBMCs. The source of this sequence is a man aged 35-49 years in good health and CMV-seropositive.

The CDR3 nucleotides are TGTGCCAGTAGTACCGGGGAGTTTACCTATGGCTACACCTTC. Translating it yields CASSTGEFTYGYTF. V is TRBV19 and J is TRBJ1-2, with D hard to call. Germline CDR1 LNHDA, CDR2 SQIVND (reference sequence). V lost 4 bases and J 4 bases, leaving 13 bases between the germline ends. There are 14 residues in the CDR3.